A selection of T cell receptor beta chains follows, all from one sample in a study of OX40 agonist ivuxolimab in advanced cancers. Profiled with immunoSEQ multiplex PCR; TCRdb holds only in-frame clones, not every one. The table records tens of thousands of clones, 80% to 90% of them present only once. Source: CD4+ or CD8+ T cells sorted from blood, taken in a trial of the OX40 agonist ivuxolimab. These receptors came from an adult with an advanced solid tumor such as melanoma, head and neck, liver or kidney cancer. CDR3s include the opening cysteine and the closing phenylalanine or tryptophan. A D gene is named only where the DNA matches it firmly. Clone size is not always given. Where it is, it says once, few, many or a class for expanded clones.

clone size: NA
J gene: TRBJ2-1
D gene: NA
V gene: TRBV7-2
CDR3 DNA: TGTGCCAGCAGCTTAGCGAGGGGGGTGAGTTACAATGAGCAGTTCTTC
CDR3 protein: CASSLARGVSYNEQFF

clone size: NA
J gene: TRBJ1-1
D gene: NA
V gene: TRBV27
CDR3 DNA: TGTGCCAGCAGTTTATCCCCGACACCGTCCGGGGTAGCTTTCTTT
CDR3 protein: CASSLSPTPSGVAFF

clone size: NA
J gene: TRBJ1-2
D gene: NA
V gene: TRBV27
CDR3 DNA: TGTGCCAGCAGTTTGAGTCCGAGAGGAGGCTACACCTTC
CDR3 protein: CASSLSPRGGYTF

clone size: NA
J gene: TRBJ1-1
D gene: NA
V gene: TRBV28
CDR3 DNA: TGTGCCAGCATTGACTACCGGGGCACTGAAGCTTTCTTT
CDR3 protein: CASIDYRGTEAFF

clone size: few
J gene: TRBJ1-5
D gene: NA
V gene: TRBV20-1
CDR3 DNA: TGCAGTGCCGCCCCGGGGCAGCCCCAGCATTTT
CDR3 protein: CSAAPGQPQHF

clone size: NA
J gene: TRBJ2-2
D gene: TRBD2
V gene: TRBV2
CDR3 DNA: TGTGCCAGCAGTGAGACCCTAGCGGGAGTTTTAACCGGGGAGCTGTTTTTT
CDR3 protein: CASSETLAGVLTGELFF

clone size: NA
J gene: TRBJ2-5
D gene: TRBD1
V gene: TRBV9
CDR3 DNA: TGTGCCAGCAGCGTTCCGACAGGGAACCAAGAGACCCAGTACTTC
CDR3 protein: CASSVPTGNQETQYF

clone size: NA
J gene: TRBJ2-1
D gene: TRBD2
V gene: TRBV7-2
CDR3 DNA: TGTGCCAGCAGCTCCCCGGGACTACGTGGGGGCTACAATGAGCAGTTCTTC
CDR3 protein: CASSSPGLRGGYNEQFF

clone size: NA
J gene: TRBJ2-2
D gene: NA
V gene: TRBV28
CDR3 DNA: TGTGCCAGCAGCGCCGGAGCGTTCCCCGGCGGGGAGCTGTTTTTT
CDR3 protein: CASSAGAFPGGELFF

clone size: few
J gene: TRBJ1-6
D gene: NA
V gene: TRBV7-9
CDR3 DNA: TGTGCCAGCAGCTCGCACGTCGGGTCTTCACCCCTCCACTTT
CDR3 protein: CASSSHVGSSPLHF

clone size: NA
J gene: TRBJ2-1
D gene: NA
V gene: TRBV21-1
CDR3 DNA: TGTGCCAGCAGCAAAGTGGGGGGAGGCCACTTATACAATGAGCAGTTCTTC
CDR3 protein: CASSKVGGGHLYNEQFF

clone size: NA
J gene: TRBJ1-5
D gene: TRBD1
V gene: TRBV7-2
CDR3 DNA: TGTGCCAGCAGCTCCGGACAGGGCCATAATCAGCCCCAGCATTTT
CDR3 protein: CASSSGQGHNQPQHF

clone size: NA
J gene: TRBJ2-3
D gene: NA
V gene: TRBV6-4
CDR3 DNA: TGTGCCAGCAGTGACGGTTCAGGGCGGGGTGCAGATACGCAGTATTTT
CDR3 protein: CASSDGSGRGADTQYF

clone size: NA
J gene: TRBJ2-3
D gene: NA
V gene: TRBV7-2
CDR3 DNA: TGTGCCAGCAGCTTAGTCCGGTCGGAGGCGCAGTATTTT
CDR3 protein: CASSLVRSEAQYF

clone size: NA
J gene: TRBJ2-7
D gene: NA
V gene: TRBV28
CDR3 DNA: TGTGCCAGCAGCCTCCAGAGGGGTCTCGAGCAGTACTTC
CDR3 protein: CASSLQRGLEQYF

clone size: NA
J gene: TRBJ1-2
D gene: NA
V gene: TRBV15
CDR3 DNA: TGTGCCACCAGCAGAGCCCGCTCCGGGTTAATCTATGGCTACACCTTC
CDR3 protein: CATSRARSGLIYGYTF

clone size: NA
J gene: TRBJ1-2
D gene: NA
V gene: TRBV15
CDR3 DNA: TGTGCCACCAGCAGCCGACCCGACCTTAACTATGGCTACACCTTC
CDR3 protein: CATSSRPDLNYGYTF

clone size: once
J gene: TRBJ2-1
D gene: NA
V gene: TRBV4-1
CDR3 DNA: TGCGCCAGCAGCCAAGATGATAGGGCCTACAATGAGCAGTTCTTC
CDR3 protein: CASSQDDRAYNEQFF

clone size: NA
J gene: TRBJ2-3
D gene: NA
V gene: TRBV7-2
CDR3 DNA: TGTGCCAGCAGCCCCCCTGGAGTAAAATCAGATACGCAGTATTTT
CDR3 protein: CASSPPGVKSDTQYF

clone size: NA
J gene: TRBJ2-6
D gene: NA
V gene: TRBV7-9
CDR3 DNA: TGTGCCAGCAGTTCTACAGGGAATGGGGCCAACGTCCTGACTTTC
CDR3 protein: CASSSTGNGANVLTF

clone size: NA
J gene: TRBJ1-1
D gene: NA
V gene: TRBV2
CDR3 DNA: TGTGCCAGCAGACTCCTTCCGGGGGAAGGAGCTTTCTTT
CDR3 protein: CASRLLPGEGAFF

clone size: NA
J gene: TRBJ1-2
D gene: NA
V gene: TRBV4-1
CDR3 DNA: TGCGCCAGCAGCCAAGTGATGGCAGGGACCAACTATGGCTACACCTTC
CDR3 protein: CASSQVMAGTNYGYTF

clone size: NA
J gene: TRBJ2-1
D gene: TRBD2
V gene: TRBV5-1
CDR3 DNA: TGCGCCAGCAGCCCCGGACTAGCGGGGGGCCTAAGCTCCTACAATGAGCAGTTCTTC
CDR3 protein: CASSPGLAGGLSSYNEQFF

clone size: NA
J gene: TRBJ2-7
D gene: NA
V gene: TRBV28
CDR3 DNA: TGTGCCAGCATCCCGCTAGAGGGCTTCCTAAACGAGCAGTACTTC
CDR3 protein: CASIPLEGFLNEQYF

clone size: NA
J gene: TRBJ1-6
D gene: TRBD1
V gene: TRBV15
CDR3 DNA: TGTGCCACCCGTAGGGGGCTCGGGAATTCACCCCTCCACTTT
CDR3 protein: CATRRGLGNSPLHF

clone size: few
J gene: TRBJ1-2
D gene: NA
V gene: TRBV28
CDR3 DNA: TGTGCCAGCAGTTTCCTTCTCCAGGACTTCGGCTATGGCTACACCTTC
CDR3 protein: CASSFLLQDFGYGYTF

clone size: NA
J gene: TRBJ1-1
D gene: TRBD1
V gene: TRBV19
CDR3 DNA: TGTGCCAGTAGTATACCCACAGGGGGCCTGAACACTGAAGCTTTCTTT
CDR3 protein: CASSIPTGGLNTEAFF

clone size: NA
J gene: TRBJ2-5
D gene: NA
V gene: TRBV10-2
CDR3 DNA: TGCGCCAGCAGTTGGGGAGAACAAGAGACCCAGTACTTC
CDR3 protein: CASSWGEQETQYF

clone size: NA
J gene: TRBJ2-7
D gene: NA
V gene: TRBV19
CDR3 DNA: TGTGCCAGCGGTCGAACAACAGGAGCCTCCTACGAGCAGTACTTC
CDR3 protein: CASGRTTGASYEQYF

clone size: NA
J gene: TRBJ1-1
D gene: NA
V gene: TRBV11-2
CDR3 DNA: TGTGCCAGCAGCTTAGCGCCCATGTTTCCCACTGAAGCTTTCTTT
CDR3 protein: CASSLAPMFPTEAFF

clone size: NA
J gene: TRBJ2-7
D gene: TRBD1
V gene: TRBV13
CDR3 DNA: TGTGCCAGCAGCTTGTTCGGACAGGGGTCCTACGAGCAGTACTTC
CDR3 protein: CASSLFGQGSYEQYF

clone size: once
J gene: TRBJ2-7
D gene: NA
V gene: TRBV28
CDR3 DNA: TGTGCCAGCAGTTTACGGAGATTAAGCTCCTACGAGCAGTACTTC
CDR3 protein: CASSLRRLSSYEQYF

clone size: NA
J gene: TRBJ1-5
D gene: TRBD1
V gene: TRBV4-1
CDR3 DNA: TGCGCCAGCAGCCAAGATCAGGTTGTGGGGACAGGGGTTCAGCCCCAGCATTTT
CDR3 protein: CASSQDQVVGTGVQPQHF

clone size: once
J gene: TRBJ1-5
D gene: NA
V gene: TRBV4-1
CDR3 DNA: TGCGCCAGCAGCCAGGACAGCAATCAGCCCCAGCATTTT
CDR3 protein: CASSQDSNQPQHF

clone size: NA
J gene: TRBJ2-5
D gene: NA
V gene: TRBV4-2
CDR3 DNA: TGTGCCAGCAGCCAAGATTTGGCAGTCCAAGAGACCCAGTACTTC
CDR3 protein: CASSQDLAVQETQYF

clone size: NA
J gene: TRBJ1-2
D gene: NA
V gene: TRBV2
CDR3 DNA: TGTGCCAGCAGTGAAAACAGGTCCTTTGGCTACACCTTC
CDR3 protein: CASSENRSFGYTF

clone size: NA
J gene: TRBJ1-6
D gene: NA
V gene: TRBV7-9
CDR3 DNA: TGTGCCAGCACTACGTGGGCGGACAATTCACCCCTCCACTTT
CDR3 protein: CASTTWADNSPLHF

clone size: NA
J gene: TRBJ1-4
D gene: NA
V gene: TRBV28
CDR3 DNA: TGTGCCAGCAGTTTTTTTGCAACTAATGAAAAACTGTTTTTT
CDR3 protein: CASSFFATNEKLFF

clone size: NA
J gene: TRBJ2-3
D gene: NA
V gene: TRBV10-1
CDR3 DNA: TGCGCCAGCGCTTCCACGGCAGATACGCAGTATTTT
CDR3 protein: CASASTADTQYF